The 8 T cell receptor beta chains presented below share a single source sample, sequenced in a study of OX40 agonist ivuxolimab in advanced cancers. Some clones are missing from TCRdb's copy, which holds only in-frame ones; the method was immunoSEQ multiplex PCR. The repertoire holds 50,000 to 65,000 clones, with approximately 86% as singletons. The sample here was CD4+ or CD8+ T cells sorted from blood, taken in a trial of the OX40 agonist ivuxolimab. All receptors come from an adult with an advanced solid tumor such as melanoma, head and neck, liver or kidney cancer.

The chain employs TRBV6-6 and TRBJ2-7, with 8 nucleotides matching TRBD1. CDR1 and CDR2 from the germline V gene are MNHNY and SVGAGI (reference sequence). The CDR3 has 14 amino acids. Trimming removed 1 base from V and 2 bases from J; junction bases left unmatched: 1. As DNA, the CDR3 is TGTGCCAGCAGTTACTGGACAGGGACCTACGAGCAGTACTTC. It encodes CASSYWTGTYEQYF.

J is TRBJ2-2 and V is TRBV11-2, with 7 positions matching TRBD2. Germline CDR1 reads SGHAT; CDR2 reads FQNNGV. There are 15 residues in the CDR3. The trim removed 5 bases at V and 3 bases at J, leaving 6 bases unmatched. CDR3 sequence: CASSRIRGDTGELFF. CDR3 nucleotide sequence: TGTGCCAGCAGCCGAATACGGGGGGACACCGGGGAGCTGTTTTTT. The full variable domain, its missing parts supplied by reference TRBV11-2 and TRBJ2-2, is EAGVAQSPRYKIIEKRQSVAFWCNPISGHATLYWYQQILGQGPKLLIQFQNNGVVDDSQLPKDRFSAERLKGVDSTLKIQPAKLEDSAVYLCASSRIRGDTGELFFGEGSRLTVL.

In its sample, this clone was seen once. The V gene is TRBV29-1, the J gene TRBJ2-2; TRBD1 or TRBD2 may be the D gene (5 bases each). The CDR3 is 13 amino acids. Trimming pared 7 bases from V and 3 bases from J, leaving 12 bases between. Germline V gene lookup returns CDR1 SQVTM and CDR2 ANQGSEA. The CDR3 protein is CSARDGYTGELFF. In nucleotides, the CDR3 is TGCAGCGCCCGGGACGGATACACCGGGGAGCTGTTTTTT.

The chain uses TRBV2 and TRBJ1-1; TRBD1 is a possible D gene (6 bases). Trimming left V 7 bases short and J 1 base short, with 16 bases between. This CDR3 region has 15 residues. Per germline, CDR1 SNHLY and CDR2 FYNNEI. In DNA form, the CDR3 reads TGTGCCAGCACCTTGGGGGGGGGCGCGAACACTGAAGCTTTCTTT. Encoded protein: CASTLGGGANTEAFF. Drawing the rest from reference TRBV2 and TRBJ1-1, the complete variable domain is EPEVTQTPSHQVTQMGQEVILRCVPISNHLYFYWYRQILGQKVEFLVSFYNNEISEKSEIFDDQFSVERPDGSNFTLKIRSTKLEDSAMYFCASTLGGGANTEAFFGQGTRLTVV.

This chain uses TRBV6-6 with TRBJ2-7; D not certain. Germline-derived CDR1 and CDR2 are MNHNY and SVGAGI (reference sequence). Trimming pared 10 bases from V and 2 bases from J, leaving 18 bases between. The CDR3 runs to 14 residues. CDR3 DNA: TGTGCCACAGAAACTGTAGGTCACCCCTACGAGCAGTACTTC. Residues: CATETVGHPYEQYF.

V and J are TRBV6-6 and TRBJ2-2; possible D gene TRBD2, 5 bases. Trimming took off 6 bases at V and 3 bases at J, with 8 bases between the two ends. In germline, CDR1 is MNHNY, CDR2 SVGAGI (reference sequence). The CDR3 runs to 13 residues. The CDR3, as DNA: TGTGCCAGCAGCCTAGCTTACACCGGGGAGCTGTTTTTT. This translates into CASSLAYTGELFF.

The chain uses TRBV11-1 and TRBJ2-2; D may correspond to TRBD1 or TRBD2 (5 bases each). Trimming took 3 bases from V and 6 from J, leaving 11 bases between them. This CDR3 region has 14 residues. Germline V lookup: CDR1 SGHAT, CDR2 FQDESV (reference sequence). The DNA for the CDR3 is TGTGCCAGCAGCTTGACAAGAGGGGCCGGGGAGCTGTTTTTT. This codes for CASSLTRGAGELFF. The full variable domain, in which reference TRBV11-1 and TRBJ2-2 provide the parts outside the CDR3, is EAEVAQSPRYKITEKSQAVAFWCDPISGHATLYWYRQILGQGPELLVQFQDESVVDDSQLPKDRFSAERLKGVDSTLKIQPAELGDSAMYLCASSLTRGAGELFFGEGSRLTVL.

This chain connects TRBV7-9 to TRBJ2-7; D tentatively reads TRBD1 or TRBD2 (6 bases each). CDR1 and CDR2 (germline): SEHNR, FQNEAQ (reference sequence). The CDR3 is made up of 15 amino acids. With 3 bases removed from V and 2 bases from J, the gap between germline ends came to 14 bases. The CDR3 reads CASSFLAEGAYEQYF. The CDR3 DNA reads TGTGCCAGCAGCTTCTTAGCGGAGGGGGCCTACGAGCAGTACTTC.